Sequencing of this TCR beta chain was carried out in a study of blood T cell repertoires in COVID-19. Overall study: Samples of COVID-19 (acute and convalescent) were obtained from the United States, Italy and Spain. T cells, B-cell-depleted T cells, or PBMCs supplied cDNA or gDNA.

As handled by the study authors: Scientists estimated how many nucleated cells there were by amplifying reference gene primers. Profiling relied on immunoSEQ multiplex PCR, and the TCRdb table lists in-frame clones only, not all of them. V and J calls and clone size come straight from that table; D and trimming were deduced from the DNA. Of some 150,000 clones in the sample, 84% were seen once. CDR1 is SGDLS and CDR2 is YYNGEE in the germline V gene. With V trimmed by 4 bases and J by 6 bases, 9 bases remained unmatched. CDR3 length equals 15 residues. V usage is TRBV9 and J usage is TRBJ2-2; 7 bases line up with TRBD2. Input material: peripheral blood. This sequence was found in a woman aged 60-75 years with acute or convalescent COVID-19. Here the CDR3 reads CASSKGGRGSGELFF. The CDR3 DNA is TGTGCCAGCAGCAAAGGCGGGAGAGGCTCCGGGGAGCTGTTTTTT. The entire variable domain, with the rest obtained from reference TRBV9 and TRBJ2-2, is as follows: DSGVTQTPKHLITATGQRVTLRCSPRSGDLSVYWYQQSLDQGLQFLIQYYNGEERAKGNILERFSAQQFPDLHSELNLSSLELGDSALYFCASSKGGRGSGELFFGEGSRLTVL.